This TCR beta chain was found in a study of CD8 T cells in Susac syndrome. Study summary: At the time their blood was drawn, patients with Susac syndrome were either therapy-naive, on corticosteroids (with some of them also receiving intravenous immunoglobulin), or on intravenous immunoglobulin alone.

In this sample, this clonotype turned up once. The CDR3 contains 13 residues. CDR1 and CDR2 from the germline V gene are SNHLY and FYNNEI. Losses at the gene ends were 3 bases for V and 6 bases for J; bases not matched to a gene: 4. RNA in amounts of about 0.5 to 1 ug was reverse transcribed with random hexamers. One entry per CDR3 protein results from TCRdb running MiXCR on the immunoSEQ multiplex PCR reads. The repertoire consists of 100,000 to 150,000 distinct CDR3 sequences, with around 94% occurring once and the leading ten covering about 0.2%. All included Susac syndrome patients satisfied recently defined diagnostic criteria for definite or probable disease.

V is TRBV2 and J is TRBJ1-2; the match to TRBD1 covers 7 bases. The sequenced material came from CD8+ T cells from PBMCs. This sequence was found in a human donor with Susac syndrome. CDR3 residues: CASSEDRFDGYTF. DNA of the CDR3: TGTGCCAGCAGTGAGGACAGGTTCGATGGCTACACCTTC.